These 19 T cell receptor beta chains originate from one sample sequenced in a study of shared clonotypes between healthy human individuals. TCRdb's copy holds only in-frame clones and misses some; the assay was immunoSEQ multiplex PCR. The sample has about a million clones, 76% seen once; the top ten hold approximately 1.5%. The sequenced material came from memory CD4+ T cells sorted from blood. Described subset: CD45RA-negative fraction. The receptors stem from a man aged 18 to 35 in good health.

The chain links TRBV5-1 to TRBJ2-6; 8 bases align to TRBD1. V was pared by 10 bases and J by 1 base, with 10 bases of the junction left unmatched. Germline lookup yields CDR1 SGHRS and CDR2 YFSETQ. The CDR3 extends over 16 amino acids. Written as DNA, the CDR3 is TGCGCCTGCGCGGACAGGGTCTCATCTGGGGCCAACGTCCTGACTTTC. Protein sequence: CACADRVSSGANVLTF.

The CDR3 sequence is CAIGQGGNEKLFF. CDR3 sequence (DNA): TGTGCCATCGGACAGGGGGGAAATGAAAAACTGTTTTTT. This rearrangement joins TRBV10-3 to TRBJ1-4, with 10 bases aligning to TRBD1. The CDR3 consists of 13 residues. The germline V gene encodes CDR1 ENHRY and CDR2 SYGVKD. The V gene end was trimmed by 8 bases and the J gene end by 5 bases; junction bases not matched to a gene: 2.

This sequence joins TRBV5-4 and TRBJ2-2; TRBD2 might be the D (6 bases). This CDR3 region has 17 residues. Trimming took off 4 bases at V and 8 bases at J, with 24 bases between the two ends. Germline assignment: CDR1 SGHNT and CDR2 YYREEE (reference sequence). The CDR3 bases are TGTGCCAGCAGCGCCTCCCCCCAGGGACTTCCTATGGGGGAGCTGTTTTTT. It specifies CASSASPQGLPMGELFF.

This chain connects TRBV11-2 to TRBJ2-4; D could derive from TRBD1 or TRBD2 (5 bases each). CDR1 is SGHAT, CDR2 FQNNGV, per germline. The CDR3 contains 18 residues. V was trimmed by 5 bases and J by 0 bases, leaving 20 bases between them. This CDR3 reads CASSTSGTGVSAKNIQYF. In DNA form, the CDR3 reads TGTGCCAGCAGCACCTCCGGGACGGGTGTATCAGCCAAAAACATTCAGTACTTC.

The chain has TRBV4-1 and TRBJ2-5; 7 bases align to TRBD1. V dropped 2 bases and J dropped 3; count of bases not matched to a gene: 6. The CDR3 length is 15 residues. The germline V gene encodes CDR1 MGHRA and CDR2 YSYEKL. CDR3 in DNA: TGCGCCAGCAGCCAACCAGACAGGGACGAAGAGACCCAGTACTTC. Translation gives CASSQPDRDEETQYF.

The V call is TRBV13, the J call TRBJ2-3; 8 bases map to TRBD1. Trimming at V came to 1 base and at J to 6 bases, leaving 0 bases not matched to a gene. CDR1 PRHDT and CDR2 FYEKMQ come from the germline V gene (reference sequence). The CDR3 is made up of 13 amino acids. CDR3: CASSLDRGDTQYF. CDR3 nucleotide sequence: TGTGCCAGCAGCTTAGACAGGGGGGATACGCAGTATTTT.

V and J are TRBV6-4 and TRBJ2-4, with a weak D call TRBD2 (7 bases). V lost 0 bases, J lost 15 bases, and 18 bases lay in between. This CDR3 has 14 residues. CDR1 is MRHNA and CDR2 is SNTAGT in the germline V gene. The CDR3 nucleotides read TGTGCCAGCAGTGACTCGAGCGGTGGGGGGGCAATGTACTTC. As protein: CASSDSSGGGAMYF.

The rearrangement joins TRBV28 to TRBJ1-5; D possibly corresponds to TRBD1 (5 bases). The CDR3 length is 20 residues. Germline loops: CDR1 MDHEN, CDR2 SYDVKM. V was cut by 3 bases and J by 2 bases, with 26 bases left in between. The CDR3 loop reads CASSFRPRGQGSGGNQPQHF. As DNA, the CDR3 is TGTGCCAGCAGTTTTCGACCCCGTGGTCAGGGATCGGGAGGCAATCAGCCCCAGCATTTT.

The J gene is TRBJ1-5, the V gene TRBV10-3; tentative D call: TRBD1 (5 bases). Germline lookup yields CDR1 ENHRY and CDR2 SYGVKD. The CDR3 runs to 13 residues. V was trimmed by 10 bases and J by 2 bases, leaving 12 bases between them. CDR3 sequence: CASRDRGNQPQHF. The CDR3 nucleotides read TGTGCCAGCAGGGACCGGGGCAATCAGCCCCAGCATTTT.

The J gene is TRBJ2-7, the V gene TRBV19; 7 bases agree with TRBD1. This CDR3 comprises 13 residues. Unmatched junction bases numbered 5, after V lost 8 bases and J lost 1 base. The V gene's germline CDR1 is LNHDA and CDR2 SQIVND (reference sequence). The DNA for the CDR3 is TGTGCCAGTTGCGTGACAGGGTCCTACGAGCAGTACTTC. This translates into CASCVTGSYEQYF.

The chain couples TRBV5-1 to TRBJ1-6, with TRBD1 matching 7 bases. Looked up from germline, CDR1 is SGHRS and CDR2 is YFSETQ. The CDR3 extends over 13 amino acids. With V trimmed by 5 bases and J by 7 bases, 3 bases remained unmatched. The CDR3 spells CASRTGYNSPLHF. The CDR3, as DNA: TGCGCCAGCAGGACAGGGTACAATTCACCCCTCCACTTT.

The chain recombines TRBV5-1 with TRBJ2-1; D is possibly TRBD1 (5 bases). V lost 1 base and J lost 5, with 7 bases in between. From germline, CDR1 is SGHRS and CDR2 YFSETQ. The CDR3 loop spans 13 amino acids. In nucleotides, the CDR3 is TGCGCCAGCAGCTTGATACAGGACAATGAGCAGTTCTTC. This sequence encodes CASSLIQDNEQFF.

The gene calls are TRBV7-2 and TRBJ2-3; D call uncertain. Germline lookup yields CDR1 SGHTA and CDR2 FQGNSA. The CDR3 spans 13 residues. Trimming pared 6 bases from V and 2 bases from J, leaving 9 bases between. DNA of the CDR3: TGTGCCAGCAGACGGAGCGCCACAGATACGCAGTATTTT. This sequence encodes CASRRSATDTQYF. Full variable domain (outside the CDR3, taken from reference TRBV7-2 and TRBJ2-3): GAGVSQSPSNKVTEKGKDVELRCDPISGHTALYWYRQSLGQGLEFLIYFQGNSAPDKSGLPSDRFSAERTGGSVSTLTIQRTQQEDSAVYLCASRRSATDTQYFGPGTRLTVL.

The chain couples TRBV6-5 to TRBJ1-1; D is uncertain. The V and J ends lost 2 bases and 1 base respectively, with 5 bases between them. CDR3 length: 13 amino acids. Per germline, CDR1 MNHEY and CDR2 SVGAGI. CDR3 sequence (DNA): TGTGCCAGCAGTTACGCAGGGAACACTGAAGCTTTCTTT. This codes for CASSYAGNTEAFF.

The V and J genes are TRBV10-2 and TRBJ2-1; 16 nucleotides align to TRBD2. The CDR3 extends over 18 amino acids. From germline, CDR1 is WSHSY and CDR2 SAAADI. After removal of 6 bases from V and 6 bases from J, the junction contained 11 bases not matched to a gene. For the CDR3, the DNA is TGCGCCAGCAGCTCGGGACTAGCGGGAGGGATGTCTCCCAATGAGCAGTTCTTC. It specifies CASSSGLAGGMSPNEQFF.

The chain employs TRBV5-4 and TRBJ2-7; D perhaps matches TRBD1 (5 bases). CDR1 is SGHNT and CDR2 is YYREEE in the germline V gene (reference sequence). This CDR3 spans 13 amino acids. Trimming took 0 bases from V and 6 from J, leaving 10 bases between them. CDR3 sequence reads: CASSLVGAGEQYF. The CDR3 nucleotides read TGTGCCAGCAGCTTGGTAGGGGCCGGCGAGCAGTACTTC.

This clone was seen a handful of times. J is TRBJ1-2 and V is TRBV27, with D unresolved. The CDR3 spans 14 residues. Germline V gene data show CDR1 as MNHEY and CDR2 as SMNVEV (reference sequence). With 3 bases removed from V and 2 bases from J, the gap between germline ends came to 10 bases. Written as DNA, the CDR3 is TGTGCCAGCAGTTTTTTCGGGAAGAACTATGGCTACACCTTC. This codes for CASSFFGKNYGYTF.

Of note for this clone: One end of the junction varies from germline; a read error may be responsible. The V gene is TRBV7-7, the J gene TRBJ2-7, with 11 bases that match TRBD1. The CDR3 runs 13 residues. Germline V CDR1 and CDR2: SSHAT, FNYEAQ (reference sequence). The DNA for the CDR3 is TGTGCTAGCAGCTCCGGGACAGGGGGCGAGCAGTACTTC. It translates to CASSSGTGGEQYF.

As DNA, the CDR3 is TGCGCCAGCAGTCCGGTGGCACAGTCCAATTCACCCCTCCACTTT. It codes for CASSPVAQSNSPLHF. The chain is built from TRBV5-1 and TRBJ1-6; D call uncertain. Between the trimmed V and J ends, which lost 5 bases and 7 bases, there was a span of 16 bases. Germline V gene sequence: CDR1 SGHRS, CDR2 YFSETQ. CDR3 length: 15 amino acids.